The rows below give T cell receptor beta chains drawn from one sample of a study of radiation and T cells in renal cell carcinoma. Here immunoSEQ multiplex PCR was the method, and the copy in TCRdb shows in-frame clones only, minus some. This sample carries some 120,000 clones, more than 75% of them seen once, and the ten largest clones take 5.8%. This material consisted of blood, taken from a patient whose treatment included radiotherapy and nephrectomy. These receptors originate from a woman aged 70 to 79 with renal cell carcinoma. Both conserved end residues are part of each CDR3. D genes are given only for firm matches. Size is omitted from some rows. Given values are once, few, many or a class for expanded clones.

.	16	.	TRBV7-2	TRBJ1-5	CASSLVGTGGNQPQHF	TGTGCCAGCAGCTTAGTGGGGACCGGCGGCAATCAGCCCCAGCATTTT
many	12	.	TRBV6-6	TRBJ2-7	CASSSTEGEQYF	TGTGCCAGCAGTTCTACCGAAGGCGAGCAGTACTTC
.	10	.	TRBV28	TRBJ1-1	CATRLGQAFF	TGTGCCACGAGACTCGGACAAGCTTTCTTT
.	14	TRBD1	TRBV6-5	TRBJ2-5	CASSWGTGQETQYF	TGTGCCAGCAGTTGGGGGACAGGGCAAGAGACCCAGTACTTC
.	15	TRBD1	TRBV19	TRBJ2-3	CASSIAGQALDTQYF	TGTGCCAGTAGTATCGCCGGACAGGCCCTAGATACGCAGTATTTT
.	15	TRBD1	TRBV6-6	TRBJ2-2	CASSYWTGGTGELFF	TGTGCCAGCAGTTACTGGACAGGGGGAACCGGGGAGCTGTTTTTT
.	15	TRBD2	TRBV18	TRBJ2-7	CASSPKAGGAYEQYF	TGTGCCAGCTCACCAAAAGCGGGGGGAGCCTACGAGCAGTACTTC
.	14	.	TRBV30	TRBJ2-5	CAWSVGVGQETQYF	TGTGCCTGGAGTGTAGGGGTAGGACAAGAGACCCAGTACTTC
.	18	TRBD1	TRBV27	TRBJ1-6	CASSPWDRATSYNSPLHF	TGTGCCAGCAGTCCCTGGGACAGGGCGACCTCCTATAATTCACCCCTCCACTTT
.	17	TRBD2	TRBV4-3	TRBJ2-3	CASSQDVTSGRGNTQYF	TGCGCCAGCAGCCAAGATGTGACTAGCGGGAGGGGTAATACGCAGTATTTT
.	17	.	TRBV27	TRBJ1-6	CASSPLGGAIINSPLHF	TGTGCCAGCAGTCCCCTCGGCGGGGCGATAATTAATTCACCCCTCCACTTT
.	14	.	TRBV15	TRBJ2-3	CATSRDTAADTQYF	TGTGCCACCAGCAGAGATACGGCGGCCGATACGCAGTATTTT
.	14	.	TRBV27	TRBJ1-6	CASSRGMYNSPLHF	TGTGCCAGCTCGCGGGGGATGTATAATTCACCCCTCCACTTT
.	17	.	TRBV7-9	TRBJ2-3	CASSSGGQGRLQDTQYF	TGTGCCAGCAGCTCCGGTGGGCAGGGGCGGTTACAAGATACGCAGTATTTT
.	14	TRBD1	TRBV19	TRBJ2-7	CATKGGQGAYEQYF	TGTGCCACCAAGGGAGGACAGGGGGCCTACGAGCAGTACTTC
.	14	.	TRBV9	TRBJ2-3	CASSARGAQDTQYF	TGTGCCAGCAGCGCCCGGGGGGCCCAAGATACGCAGTATTTT
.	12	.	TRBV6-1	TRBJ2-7	CASSTGIYEQYF	TGTGCCAGCAGTACGGGAATCTACGAGCAGTACTTC
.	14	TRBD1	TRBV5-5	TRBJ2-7	CASSYSGTGNEQYF	TGTGCCAGCAGTTACTCCGGGACAGGGAACGAGCAGTACTTC
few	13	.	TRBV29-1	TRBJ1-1	CSVALTSDTEAFF	TGCAGCGTCGCGCTTACCTCGGACACTGAAGCTTTCTTT
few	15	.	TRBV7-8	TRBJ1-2	CASSLGDKGWWGYTF	TGTGCCAGCAGCTTAGGAGACAAGGGTTGGTGGGGCTACACCTTC
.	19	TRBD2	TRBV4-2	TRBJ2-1	CASSQATLAGDRSYNEQFF	TGTGCCAGCAGCCAAGCGACACTAGCGGGGGACCGCTCCTACAATGAGCAGTTCTTC
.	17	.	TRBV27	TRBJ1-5	CASSPLRNVVENQPQHF	TGTGCCAGCAGTCCCTTACGGAACGTTGTTGAGAATCAGCCCCAGCATTTT
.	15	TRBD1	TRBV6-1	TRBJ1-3	CASSDRGLRGNTIYF	TGTGCCAGCAGTGACAGGGGGCTTCGTGGAAACACCATATATTTT
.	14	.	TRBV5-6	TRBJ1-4	CASSPSTLRKKLFF	TGTGCCAGCAGTCCTTCGACTCTAAGGAAAAAACTGTTTTTT
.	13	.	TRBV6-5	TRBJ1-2	CASRQGNNYGYTF	TGTGCCAGCAGACAGGGTAACAACTATGGCTACACCTTC
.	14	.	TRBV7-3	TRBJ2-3	CASSLDGSTDTQYF	TGTGCCAGCAGCTTAGACGGTAGCACAGATACGCAGTATTTT
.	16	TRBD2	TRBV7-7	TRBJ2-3	CASSLELAGSTDTQYF	TGTGCTAGCAGCTTAGAACTAGCGGGGAGCACAGATACGCAGTATTTT
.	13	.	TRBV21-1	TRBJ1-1	CASSKITSTEAFF	TGTGCCAGCAGCAAAATTACGAGCACTGAAGCTTTCTTT
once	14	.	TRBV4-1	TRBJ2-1	CASSQVYSYNEQFF	TGCGCCAGCAGCCAAGTTTACTCCTACAATGAGCAGTTCTTC
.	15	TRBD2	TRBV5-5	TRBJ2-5	CASRPGLAGPETQYF	TGTGCCAGCAGACCGGGACTAGCGGGACCCGAGACCCAGTACTTC
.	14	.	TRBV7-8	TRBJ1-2	CASSSRRLRAGYTF	TGTGCCAGCAGCTCACGCCGGTTGCGAGCGGGCTACACCTTC
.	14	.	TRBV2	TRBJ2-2	CASSQAANTGELFF	TGTGCCAGCAGCCAGGCCGCGAACACCGGGGAGCTGTTTTTT
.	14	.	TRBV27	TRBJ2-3	CASSRWRVGDTQYF	TGTGCCAGCAGTCGGTGGAGGGTAGGAGATACGCAGTATTTT
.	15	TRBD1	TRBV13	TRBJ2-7	CASSSRQGAVYEQYF	TGTGCCAGCAGCTCGAGGCAGGGGGCTGTCTACGAGCAGTACTTC
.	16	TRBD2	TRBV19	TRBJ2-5	CASSSRGGIIGETQYF	TGTGCCAGTAGTAGCCGGGGGGGAATTATAGGAGAGACCCAGTACTTC
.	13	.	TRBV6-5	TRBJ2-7	CASSFGSSYEQYF	TGTGCCAGCAGTTTTGGCAGCTCCTACGAGCAGTACTTC
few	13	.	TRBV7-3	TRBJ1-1	CASSYRQYTEAFF	TGTGCCAGCAGCTATCGACAGTACACTGAAGCTTTCTTT
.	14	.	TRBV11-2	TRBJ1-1	CASSLFGERAEAFF	TGTGCCAGCAGCTTATTCGGCGAGAGGGCTGAAGCTTTCTTT
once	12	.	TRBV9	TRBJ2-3	CASSVVGDTQYF	TGTGCCAGCAGCGTAGTGGGAGATACGCAGTATTTT
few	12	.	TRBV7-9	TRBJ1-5	CASSSMNQPQHF	TGTGCCAGCAGCTCCATGAATCAGCCCCAGCATTTT
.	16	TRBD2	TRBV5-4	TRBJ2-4	CASSVLAGETKNIQYF	TGTGCCAGCAGCGTGCTAGCGGGGGAGACCAAAAACATTCAGTACTTC
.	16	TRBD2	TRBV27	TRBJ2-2	CASSFSRGANTGELFF	TGTGCCAGCAGTTTCAGTCGGGGGGCGAACACCGGGGAGCTGTTTTTT
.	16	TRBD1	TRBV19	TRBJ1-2	CASSRGLRQGNYGYTF	TGTGCCAGTAGTAGGGGCTTACGACAGGGCAACTATGGCTACACCTTC
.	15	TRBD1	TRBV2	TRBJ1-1	CASSEGPGGNTEAFF	TGTGCCAGCAGTGAAGGACCAGGGGGGAACACTGAAGCTTTCTTT
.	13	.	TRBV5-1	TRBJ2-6	CASSFSGANVLTF	TGCGCCAGCAGCTTTTCGGGGGCCAACGTCCTGACTTTC
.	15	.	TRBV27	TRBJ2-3	CASSSTRVFTDTQYF	TGTGCCAGCAGTTCTACCCGGGTCTTCACAGATACGCAGTATTTT
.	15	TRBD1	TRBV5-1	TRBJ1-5	CASSQGTGHNQPQHF	TGCGCCAGCAGCCAAGGGACAGGGCACAATCAGCCCCAGCATTTT
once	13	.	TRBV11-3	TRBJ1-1	CASSLGGNTEAFF	TGTGCCAGCAGCTTAGGAGGGAACACTGAAGCTTTCTTT